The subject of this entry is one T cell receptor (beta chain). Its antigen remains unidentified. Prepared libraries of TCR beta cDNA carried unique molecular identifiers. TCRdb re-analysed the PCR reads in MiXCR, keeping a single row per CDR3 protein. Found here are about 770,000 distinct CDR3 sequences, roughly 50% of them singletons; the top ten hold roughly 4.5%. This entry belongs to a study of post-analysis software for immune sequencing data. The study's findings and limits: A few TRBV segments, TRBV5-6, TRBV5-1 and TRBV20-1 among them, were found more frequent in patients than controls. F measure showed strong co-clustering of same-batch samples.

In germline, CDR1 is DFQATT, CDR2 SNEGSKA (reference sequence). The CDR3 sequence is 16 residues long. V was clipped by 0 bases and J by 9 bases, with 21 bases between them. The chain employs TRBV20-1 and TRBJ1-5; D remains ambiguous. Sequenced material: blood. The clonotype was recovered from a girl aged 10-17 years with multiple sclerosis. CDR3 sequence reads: CSARDPLGGGSSPQHF. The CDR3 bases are TGCAGTGCTAGAGACCCTCTGGGCGGAGGGTCGTCGCCCCAGCATTTT.